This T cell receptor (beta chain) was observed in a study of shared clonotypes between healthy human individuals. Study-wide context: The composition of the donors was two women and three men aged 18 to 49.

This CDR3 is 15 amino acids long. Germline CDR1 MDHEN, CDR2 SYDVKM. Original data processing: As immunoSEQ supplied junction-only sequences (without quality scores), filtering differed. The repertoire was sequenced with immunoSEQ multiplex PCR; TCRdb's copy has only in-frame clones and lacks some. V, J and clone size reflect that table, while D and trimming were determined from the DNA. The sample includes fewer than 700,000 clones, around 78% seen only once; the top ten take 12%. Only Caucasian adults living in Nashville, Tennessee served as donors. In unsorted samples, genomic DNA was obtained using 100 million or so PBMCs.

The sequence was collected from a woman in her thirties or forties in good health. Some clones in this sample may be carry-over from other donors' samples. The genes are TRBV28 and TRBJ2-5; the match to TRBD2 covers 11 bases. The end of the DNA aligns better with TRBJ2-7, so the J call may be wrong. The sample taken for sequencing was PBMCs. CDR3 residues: CASRPVLAGVYEQYF. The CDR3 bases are TGTGCCAGCAGGCCGGTACTAGCGGGAGTCTACGAGCAGTACTTC.